A single TCR beta chain is shown here with its context. This sample is drawn from a study of control samples from healthy donors and cancer patients. The table came from immunoSEQ multiplex PCR; TCRdb's copy has only in-frame clones and leaves some out. The table records fewer than 500,000 clones, about nine tenths of them present only once. Specimen: PBMCs. This clonotype was obtained from a man aged 40-49 years with head and neck cancer.

CDR3 DNA sequence: TGTGCCAGCAGTCCCCTTGTTGGGGCAGCCACGGGGGACCAGTACTTC. It specifies CASSPLVGAATGDQYF. The chain combines TRBV28 with TRBJ2-5; tentatively, D is TRBD2 (6 bases). V lost 5 bases, J lost 10 bases, and 26 bases lay in between. Germline V gene data show CDR1 as MDHEN and CDR2 as SYDVKM. The CDR3 contains 16 residues.